The entry below gives a single T cell receptor beta chain sequence along with its context. This sample was included in a study of T cells in Graves' hyperthyroidism and ophthalmopathy. The CDR3 extends over 21 amino acids. Germline assignment: CDR1 SGHDN and CDR2 FVKESK. V shed 3 bases and J 0 bases; nucleotides not matched to a gene: 13. Each diagnosis was grounded in clinical symptoms, serum thyroxine and TRAb, thyroid ultrasound, and orbital computed tomography. RNA transcripts provided the source from which TCR beta CDR3 regions were amplified. With the HTBI primer set, the TCR CDR3 went through a first round of RT-PCR. TCRdb used MiXCR to reprocess the multiplex PCR reads, holding one entry per CDR3 protein. The repertoire holds some 370,000 distinct CDR3 sequences, with about 14% as singletons.

This TCR was sampled from a man aged 50 to 59 with Graves' ophthalmopathy. The chain has TRBV14 and TRBJ2-6; 11 nucleotides agree with TRBD1. Sequencing was carried out using blood. The CDR3 coding sequence is TGTGCCAGCAGCCACGGTTTCTTGGGGGACAGGGGGAACTCTGGGGCCAACGTCCTGACTTTC. Its protein is CASSHGFLGDRGNSGANVLTF.